The 18 T cell receptor beta chains below were found in one sample sequenced in a study of beta chain features in type 1 diabetes. General study findings and limits: Among all four CD4+ subsets, Type 1 diabetes patients had TCRB CDR3s that were moderately but significantly shorter.

The study reverse transcribed the entire isolated RNA, so it sequenced expressed TCRB transcripts. TCRdb's copy holds only in-frame clones and misses some; the assay was immunoSEQ multiplex PCR. The sample has roughly 280,000 clones; around 22% are singletons. Their recognized antigens are unknown. The specimen was naive CD4+ T cells from blood. The receptors come from a woman aged 25 to 39 with type 1 diabetes.

The chain employs TRBV19 and TRBJ2-7, with D tentatively TRBD2 (6 bases). The CDR3 is made up of 15 amino acids. CDR1 and CDR2 (germline): LNHDA, SQIVND (reference sequence). The ends were cut back, 6 bases at V and 3 bases at J, with 18 bases in the middle. CDR3 nucleotides: TGTGCCAGTAGGCAGCAATTTGGGGACTTCTACGAGCAGTACTTC. It encodes CASRQQFGDFYEQYF.

This chain uses TRBV7-2 with TRBJ2-3; D is ambiguous. Trimming shortened V by 8 bases and J by 0 bases, and 12 bases separated the two germline ends. CDR3 length: 14 residues. Germline V gene sequence: CDR1 SGHTA, CDR2 FQGNSA. The CDR3 sequence is CASSPARSTDTQYF. The DNA of the CDR3 is TGTGCCAGCTCTCCAGCGAGAAGCACAGATACGCAGTATTTT.

This clone was seen more than once but under ten times. The chain uses TRBV29-1 and TRBJ1-2; D is unclear. CDR3 size: 13 residues. V was pared by 3 bases and J by 5 bases, with 13 bases between. Germline values: CDR1 SQVTM, CDR2 ANQGSEA. The CDR3 sequence is CSVEPRWAYGYTF. DNA of the CDR3: TGCAGCGTTGAGCCCCGTTGGGCTTATGGCTACACCTTC.

The chain couples TRBV18 to TRBJ1-1, with D hard to call. Germline assignment: CDR1 KGHSH and CDR2 LQKENI. The CDR3 is 16 residues long. With 3 bases removed from V and 0 bases from J, the gap between germline ends came to 14 bases. The CDR3 DNA reads as TGTGCCAGCTCACCCCCTGGAGGCGGCATGAACACTGAAGCTTTCTTT. Translation: CASSPPGGGMNTEAFF.

This clone has more than one count but fewer than ten. The chain has TRBV5-1 and TRBJ2-3; unclear D gene. Trimming took off 1 base at V and 5 bases at J, with 5 bases between the two ends. The CDR3 consists of 12 residues. Germline-derived CDR1 and CDR2 are SGHRS and YFSETQ. Here the CDR3 reads CASSLLRDTQYF. CDR3 nucleotides: TGCGCCAGCAGCTTGTTGCGAGATACGCAGTATTTT.

This clone was seen only a few times. Other DNA sequences in the sample encode the same CDR3. CDR3 coding DNA: TGCGCCAGCAGCCTATCGGGAAGCTCCTACGAGCAGTACTTC. It translates to CASSLSGSSYEQYF. The chain employs TRBV5-1 and TRBJ2-7; possibly TRBD2 for D (5 bases). CDR3 size: 14 residues. CDR1 and CDR2 from the germline V gene are SGHRS and YFSETQ. V lost 4 bases, J lost 0 bases, and 11 bases lay in between.

This clone was seen only a few times. V gene TRBV5-1 combines with J gene TRBJ2-7, with TRBD1 matching over 8 bases. V was pared by 3 bases and J by 2 bases, with 7 bases of the junction left unmatched. This CDR3 comprises 15 residues. Germline CDR1 is SGHRS and CDR2 is YFSETQ. CDR3 residues: CASSSTWTGPYEQYF. The CDR3 region has the DNA TGCGCCAGCAGCTCAACATGGACAGGGCCCTACGAGCAGTACTTC.

Of note for this clone: This sample includes further DNA sequences coding for the same CDR3. The V gene is TRBV19, the J gene TRBJ1-2; 8 bases are a match to TRBD1. Looked up from germline, CDR1 is LNHDA and CDR2 is SQIVND (reference sequence). This CDR3 is 12 amino acids long. Trimming took 4 bases from V and 5 from J; bases not matched to a gene: 0. CDR3: CASSRQGYGYTF. DNA of the CDR3: TGTGCCAGTAGTAGACAGGGGTATGGCTACACCTTC.

Only a few counts were recorded for this clone. The V and J genes are TRBV4-2 and TRBJ2-7; D gene ambiguous. Germline CDR1 and CDR2: LGHNA and YNFKEQ. The V and J ends lost 2 bases and 4 bases respectively, with 18 bases between them. CDR3 size: 16 residues. The CDR3 bases are TGTGCCAGCAGCCAACCCATGACATCGCGCCGATACGAGCAGTACTTC. It codes for CASSQPMTSRRYEQYF.

The J gene is TRBJ1-1, the V gene TRBV6-6; a possible D gene is TRBD1 (5 bases). Germline loops: CDR1 MNHNY, CDR2 SVGAGI (reference sequence). Between the trimmed V and J ends, which lost 0 bases and 0 bases, there was a span of 8 bases. The CDR3 is 15 amino acids. The CDR3 is CASSYSGGVNTEAFF. The CDR3 DNA follows: TGTGCCAGCAGTTACTCTGGGGGGGTGAACACTGAAGCTTTCTTT.

The chain couples TRBV6-5 to TRBJ2-1, with 8 bases lining up with TRBD2. The ends lost 4 bases at V and 7 bases at J; junction bases unmatched: 3. The CDR3 has 13 amino acids. The germline CDR1 and CDR2 sequences are MNHEY and SVGAGI. In nucleotides, the CDR3 is TGTGCCAGCAGTTTTAGCGGGATGAATGAGCAGTTCTTC. This gives the protein CASSFSGMNEQFF.

The J gene is TRBJ2-1, the V gene TRBV30; 7 nucleotides line up with TRBD1. Looked up from germline, CDR1 is GTSNPN and CDR2 is SVGIG (reference sequence). Trimming removed 7 bases from V and 2 bases from J; junction bases left unmatched: 8. The CDR3 extends over 14 amino acids. This CDR3 is CAFSQGLAYNEQFF. CDR3 coding DNA: TGTGCCTTCTCACAGGGGCTCGCCTACAATGAGCAGTTCTTC.

This chain connects TRBV11-2 to TRBJ2-7; 8 bases fit TRBD2. The V and J ends lost 5 bases and 2 bases, in that order; junction bases with no gene match: 11. Germline V gives CDR1 SGHAT, CDR2 FQNNGV. The length of the CDR3 is 16 residues. The CDR3 spells CASSPDSLAGPYEQYF. The CDR3 region has the DNA TGTGCCAGCAGCCCTGACTCCCTAGCGGGCCCCTACGAGCAGTACTTC.

The chain employs TRBV5-4 and TRBJ2-5; 7 nucleotides line up with TRBD2. Germline V gene lookup returns CDR1 SGHNT and CDR2 YYREEE (reference sequence). This CDR3 has 15 residues. The trim removed 4 bases at V and 3 bases at J, leaving 9 bases unmatched. The CDR3 region is CASSLEWAGEETQYF. In DNA form, the CDR3 reads TGTGCCAGCAGCCTAGAGTGGGCGGGAGAAGAGACCCAGTACTTC.

Only a few counts were recorded for this clone. The rearrangement uses TRBV11-1 and TRBJ2-7, with D perhaps matching TRBD2 (6 bases). The CDR3 is 14 amino acids. Trimming took 5 bases from V and 2 from J, leaving 13 bases between them. Germline CDR1 and CDR2: SGHAT and FQDESV (reference sequence). The CDR3, as DNA: TGTGCCAGCAGCCCCCGCGGGGCTACCTACGAGCAGTACTTC. It specifies CASSPRGATYEQYF. The full variable domain, rest sourced from reference TRBV11-1 and TRBJ2-7, is EAEVAQSPRYKITEKSQAVAFWCDPISGHATLYWYRQILGQGPELLVQFQDESVVDDSQLPKDRFSAERLKGVDSTLKIQPAELGDSAMYLCASSPRGATYEQYFGPGTRLTVT.

This clone was seen only a few times. The chain is built from TRBV7-9 and TRBJ1-2, with 10 positions matching TRBD1. Germline V gene data show CDR1 as SEHNR and CDR2 as FQNEAQ (reference sequence). Trimming at V came to 5 bases and at J to 8 bases, leaving 5 bases not matched to a gene. CDR3 length: 13 amino acids. CDR3 in DNA: TGTGCCAGCAGCCCGGGACAGGGGATCGGCTACACCTTC. Protein: CASSPGQGIGYTF.

The rearrangement uses TRBV7-3 and TRBJ2-1, with 11 positions matching TRBD2. Germline CDR1 reads SGHTA; CDR2 reads FQGTGA. The CDR3 sequence is 15 residues long. Germline trimming cut 5 bases from V and 6 bases from J; bases unmatched to any gene: 6. The CDR3 sequence: CASSILAGGINEQFF. CDR3 sequence (DNA): TGTGCCAGCAGCATCCTAGCGGGAGGTATCAATGAGCAGTTCTTC. Full variable domain (outside the CDR3, taken from reference TRBV7-3 and TRBJ2-1): GAGVSQTPSNKVTEKGKYVELRCDPISGHTALYWYRQSLGQGPEFLIYFQGTGAADDSGLPNDRFFAVRPEGSVSTLKIQRTERGDSAVYLCASSILAGGINEQFFGPGTRLTVL.

A few counts support this clone. The CDR3 spells CASINIRDRGRGLYEQYF. The CDR3 nucleotides read TGTGCCAGCATCAATATCCGGGACAGGGGGCGCGGCCTCTACGAGCAGTACTTC. The rearrangement uses TRBV13 and TRBJ2-7, with 12 bases lining up with TRBD1. The junction had 16 bases not matched to a gene; V was cut back by 7 bases and J by 3 bases. This CDR3 region has 18 residues. Germline V gives CDR1 PRHDT, CDR2 FYEKMQ (reference sequence).